A single sample is the source of the 21 T cell receptor beta chains below, sequenced in a study of blood T cells in healthy people across ages. A sample-barcoded 5' primer and a J-beta primer mix were used in a second PCR of about 6 to 11 cycles. TCRdb re-called the 5' RACE reads through MiXCR, storing one row per CDR3 protein. Of about 590,000 distinct CDR3 sequences in the sample, approximately 30% were seen once. Input material: blood. The receptors derive from a woman aged 80 or over in good health.

Points on this clonotype: Since a much larger clone is just one base distant, this may be a read error. The V gene is TRBV28, the J gene TRBJ1-2, with unresolved D. The CDR3 length is 14 residues. The V gene lost 6 bases and the J gene lost 4 bases, with 15 bases spanning the gap. Germline V gives CDR1 MDHEN, CDR2 SYDVKM. In DNA form, the CDR3 reads TGTGCCAGCAGGCATCTGGGGAGCAGCTATGGCTACACCTTC. It translates to CASRHLGSSYGYTF.

This clonotype occurred many times. CDR3 in DNA: TGTGCCAGCAGCTCCCGGGCGTTCACTGAAGCTTTCTTT. Its protein is CASSSRAFTEAFF. This chain joins TRBV7-3 and TRBJ1-1, with D uncertain. Trimming removed 4 bases from V and 4 bases from J, with 10 bases in between. CDR3 length: 13 amino acids. Germline assignment: CDR1 SGHTA and CDR2 FQGTGA.

This clonotype was seen many times. The rearrangement uses TRBV18 and TRBJ2-7, with 11 nucleotides matching TRBD1. Trimming took 6 bases from V and 5 from J; bases not matched to a gene: 3. The CDR3 has 13 residues. CDR1 and CDR2 (germline): KGHSH, LQKENI. In DNA form, the CDR3 reads TGTGCCAGCTCTCGGACAGGGGGCCACGAGCAGTACTTC. This codes for CASSRTGGHEQYF. The entire variable domain, with the rest obtained from reference TRBV18 and TRBJ2-7, is as follows: NAGVMQNPRHLVRRRGQEARLRCSPMKGHSHVYWYRQLPEEGLKFMVYLQKENIIDESGMPKERFSAEFPKEGPSILRIQQVVRGDSAAYFCASSRTGGHEQYFGPGTRLTVT.

Turning to this clonotype: The junction departs from the called germline gene at one end, perhaps through a read error. V usage is TRBV28 and J usage is TRBJ1-5; possibly TRBD1 for D (6 bases). There are 15 residues in the CDR3. Germline CDR1 reads MDHEN; CDR2 reads SYDVKM. The CDR3 reads CASKDPGDTTIPRHF. The DNA for the CDR3 is TGTGCCAGCAAGGATCCTGGGGACACGACAATTCCCCGGCATTTT.

The chain joins TRBV30 to TRBJ1-1; D gene unclear. V lost 2 bases, J lost 3 bases, and 7 bases lay in between. The CDR3 has 12 amino acids. Germline CDR1 reads GTSNPN; CDR2 reads SVGIG (reference sequence). CDR3 DNA: TGTGCCTGGAGTAGCGGGGACACTGAAGCTTTCTTT. It yields the protein CAWSSGDTEAFF.

This clonotype was detected only a few times. The rearrangement joins TRBV6-5 to TRBJ1-2, with 7 bases that match TRBD1. The CDR3 has 15 amino acids. After removal of 2 bases from V and 5 bases from J, the junction contained 8 bases not matched to a gene. Germline CDR1 MNHEY, CDR2 SVGAGI. The CDR3 DNA reads TGTGCCAGCAGTTACCGACAGGGAGGGTTGTATGGCTACACCTTC. It encodes CASSYRQGGLYGYTF.

This clonotype occurred many times. This chain connects TRBV15 to TRBJ2-3; D is ambiguous. The ends were cut back, 4 bases at V and 6 bases at J, with 14 bases in the middle. The CDR3 contains 14 residues. The V gene's germline CDR1 is LNHNV and CDR2 YYDKDF (reference sequence). CDR3 sequence (DNA): TGTGCCACCAGCACCCGGCTATCGGTGGATACGCAGTATTTT. Translated: CATSTRLSVDTQYF.

The rearrangement links TRBV12-3 or TRBV12-4 to TRBJ2-7, with 10 nucleotides matching TRBD2. The CDR3 covers 14 residues. V gave up 5 bases and J gave up 2 bases; unmatched junction bases: 3. The CDR3 region is CASSTSGKTYEQYF. DNA of the CDR3: TGTGCCAGCAGTACTAGCGGGAAAACCTACGAGCAGTACTTC.

This clonotype turned up a few times. The V and J genes are TRBV21-1 and TRBJ1-2; the D call in the table, TRBD1, was not verified against the DNA. TRBV21-1 is flagged as a pseudogene. This CDR3 spans 15 amino acids. Written as DNA, the CDR3 is TGTGCCAGCATCTTGGGACAGGAGGTTAACTATGGCTACACCTTC. It specifies CASILGQEVNYGYTF.

The table lists this clonotype with many counts. The rearrangement links TRBV20-1 to TRBJ2-1; 12 bases agree with TRBD1. V was clipped by 2 bases and J by 6 bases; unmatched bases: 11. CDR1 is DFQATT, CDR2 SNEGSKA, per germline (reference sequence). The CDR3 is made up of 17 amino acids. In nucleotides, the CDR3 is TGCAGTGCTAGACGCCCCGGGACAGGGGGCTTAGGCAATGAGCAGTTCTTC. The encoded protein is CSARRPGTGGLGNEQFF.

CDR3 nucleotide sequence: TGTGCCAGCAGCCAAGGTAATAGCGGATCCTACAATGTGCAGTACTTC. The encoded protein is CASSQGNSGSYNVQYF. The genes are TRBV3-1 and TRBJ2-5, with D perhaps matching TRBD2 (6 bases). V lost 1 base and J 11 bases, leaving 23 bases between the germline ends. The CDR3 has 16 residues. The germline gives CDR1 LGHDT, CDR2 YNNKEL (reference sequence).

This clonotype was recorded many times. The rearrangement links TRBV20-1 to TRBJ2-7, with 9 bases lining up with TRBD2. CDR1 is DFQATT and CDR2 is SNEGSKA in the germline V gene (reference sequence). V lost 0 bases and J lost 7; bases outside the gene matches: 7. The CDR3 sequence is 14 residues long. The CDR3 bases are TGCAGTGCTAGAGATATGGCGGGGGGGCGGGAGCAGTACTTC. Encoded protein: CSARDMAGGREQYF.

The rearrangement links TRBV20-1 to TRBJ1-5; D is perhaps TRBD1 (6 bases). This CDR3 spans 15 amino acids. Trimming removed 2 bases at V and 2 bases at J, with 13 bases between. Germline CDR1 is DFQATT and CDR2 is SNEGSKA (reference sequence). DNA for the CDR3: TGCAGTGCTAGACCAACAGGGCCTGGCAATCAGCCCCAGCATTTT. Translating it yields CSARPTGPGNQPQHF.

This clonotype has more than one count but fewer than ten. A much more abundant neighbour one base away suggests this may be a read error. The chain has TRBV20-1 and TRBJ2-1; 10 bases are shared with TRBD2. The CDR3 runs 15 residues. The germline gives CDR1 DFQATT, CDR2 SNEGSKA (reference sequence). The DNA of the CDR3 is TGCAGTGCTGGAGAGGTTCAGCGGGGGGGCCATGAGCAGTTCTTC. Amino acid sequence: CSAGEVQRGGHEQFF.

The genes are TRBV7-2 and TRBJ2-1, with 7 bases that match TRBD2. The CDR3 is 15 amino acids. Germline CDR1 reads SGHTA; CDR2 reads FQGNSA. V lost 3 bases and J lost 8; bases outside the gene matches: 10. Here the CDR3 reads CASSLGGGGIDEQFF. The CDR3 DNA follows: TGTGCCAGCAGCTTGGGGGGGGGGGGTATAGATGAGCAGTTCTTC.

Details on this clonotype: A junction end diverges from the germline sequence, so it may reflect a read error. The chain couples TRBV19 to TRBJ1-3; unclear D gene. This CDR3 is 16 amino acids long. Germline lookup yields CDR1 LNHDA and CDR2 SQIVND (reference sequence). The CDR3 region has the DNA TGTGCCAGTAGTACTGCCTCAGGCTTCTCTGGAAACACCACATATTTT. This sequence encodes CASSTASGFSGNTTYF. The whole variable domain, filled in from reference TRBV19 and TRBJ1-3, reads DGGITQSPKYLFRKEGQNVTLSCEQNLNHDAMYWYRQDPGQGLRLIYYSQIVNDFQKGDIAEGYSVSREKKESFPLTVTSAQKNPTAFYLCASSTASGFSGNTTYFGEGSWLTVV.

This clonotype was counted only a few times. The gene calls are TRBV12-3 or TRBV12-4 and TRBJ2-2; no firm D call. Trimming cost V 6 bases and J 9 bases, with 20 bases left between them. The CDR3 length is 15 residues. This CDR3 is CASSLVVWPAWELFF. The CDR3 nucleotides are TGTGCCAGCAGCCTAGTGGTCTGGCCCGCTTGGGAGCTGTTTTTT.

This clonotype was counted a few times. A much larger clonotype is one base distant, so this may be a read error. The chain couples TRBV20-1 to TRBJ2-4; D is ambiguous. The germline V gene has CDR1 DFQATT and CDR2 SNEGSKA (reference sequence). CDR3 length: 12 amino acids. V was shortened by 0 bases and J by 8 bases, with 8 bases between the two germline ends. Written as DNA, the CDR3 is TGCAGTGCTAGAGACTTGTGGTACATTCAGTACTTC. It translates to CSARDLWYIQYF.

This clonotype was detected ten times or more. The chain recombines TRBV20-1 with TRBJ2-4; 11 nucleotides match TRBD1. Germline trimming cut 3 bases from V and 6 bases from J; bases unmatched to any gene: 4. CDR3 length: 14 residues. Germline V gives CDR1 DFQATT, CDR2 SNEGSKA (reference sequence). In nucleotides, the CDR3 is TGCAGTGCTAGTACGGGACAGGGGGGAAACATTCAGTACTTC. It specifies CSASTGQGGNIQYF.

The V call is TRBV15, the J call TRBJ1-1, with no clear D. V lost 0 bases, J lost 4 bases, and 12 bases lay in between. Germline V lookup: CDR1 LNHNV, CDR2 YYDKDF (reference sequence). The CDR3 is made up of 15 amino acids. CDR3 coding DNA: TGTGCCACCAGCAGAGATGGGGTCCTCGGCACTGAAGCTTTCTTT. Translation gives CATSRDGVLGTEAFF.

This clonotype showed up just a few times. CDR3 region: CASSPANGVEQYF. CDR3 nucleotides: TGTGCCAGCAGTCCCGCAAATGGGGTCGAGCAGTACTTC. The chain recombines TRBV27 with TRBJ2-7; D is undetermined. CDR3 length equals 13 residues. V was shortened by 5 bases and J by 6 bases, with 14 bases between the two germline ends. Germline CDR1 and CDR2: MNHEY and SMNVEV (reference sequence).